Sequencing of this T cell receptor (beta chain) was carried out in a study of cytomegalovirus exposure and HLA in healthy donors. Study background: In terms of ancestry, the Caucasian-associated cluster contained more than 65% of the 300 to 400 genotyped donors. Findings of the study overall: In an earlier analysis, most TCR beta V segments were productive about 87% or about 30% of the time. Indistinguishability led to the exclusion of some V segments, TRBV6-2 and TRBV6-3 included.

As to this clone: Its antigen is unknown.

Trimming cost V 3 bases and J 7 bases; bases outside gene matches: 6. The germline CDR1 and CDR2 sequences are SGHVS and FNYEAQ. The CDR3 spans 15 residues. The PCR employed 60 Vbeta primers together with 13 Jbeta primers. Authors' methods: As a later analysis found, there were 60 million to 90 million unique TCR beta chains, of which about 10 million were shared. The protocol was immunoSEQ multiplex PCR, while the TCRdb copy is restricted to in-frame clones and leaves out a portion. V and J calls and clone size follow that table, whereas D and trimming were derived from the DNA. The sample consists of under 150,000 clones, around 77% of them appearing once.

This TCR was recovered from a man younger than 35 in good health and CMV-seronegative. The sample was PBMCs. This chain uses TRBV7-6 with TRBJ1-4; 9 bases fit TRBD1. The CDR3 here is CASSFRDRAGEKLFF. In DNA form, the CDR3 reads TGTGCCAGCAGCTTCCGGGACAGGGCAGGTGAAAAACTGTTTTTT.